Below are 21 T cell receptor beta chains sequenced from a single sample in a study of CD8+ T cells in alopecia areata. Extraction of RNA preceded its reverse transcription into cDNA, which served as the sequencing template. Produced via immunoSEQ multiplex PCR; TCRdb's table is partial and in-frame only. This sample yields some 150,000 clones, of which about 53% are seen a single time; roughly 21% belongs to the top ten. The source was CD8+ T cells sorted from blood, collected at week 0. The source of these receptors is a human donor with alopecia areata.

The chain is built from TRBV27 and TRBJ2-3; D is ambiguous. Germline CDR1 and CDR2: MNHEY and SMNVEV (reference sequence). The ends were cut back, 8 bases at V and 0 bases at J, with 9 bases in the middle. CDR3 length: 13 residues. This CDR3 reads CASGFYSTDTQYF. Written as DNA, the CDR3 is TGTGCCAGCGGATTTTATAGCACAGATACGCAGTATTTT.

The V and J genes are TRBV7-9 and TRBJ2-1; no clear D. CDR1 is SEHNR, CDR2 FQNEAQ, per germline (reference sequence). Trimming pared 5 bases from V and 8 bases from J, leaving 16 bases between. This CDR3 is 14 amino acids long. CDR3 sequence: CASSLGSNPDEQFF. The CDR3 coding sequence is TGTGCCAGCAGCCTCGGCTCGAACCCCGATGAGCAGTTCTTC.

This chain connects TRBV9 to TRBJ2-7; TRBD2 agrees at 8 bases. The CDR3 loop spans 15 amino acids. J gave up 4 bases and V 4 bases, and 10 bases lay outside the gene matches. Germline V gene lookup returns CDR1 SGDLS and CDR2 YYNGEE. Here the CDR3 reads CASSPRGGGIYEQYF. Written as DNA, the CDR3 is TGTGCCAGCAGCCCTAGAGGCGGGGGGATATACGAGCAGTACTTC.

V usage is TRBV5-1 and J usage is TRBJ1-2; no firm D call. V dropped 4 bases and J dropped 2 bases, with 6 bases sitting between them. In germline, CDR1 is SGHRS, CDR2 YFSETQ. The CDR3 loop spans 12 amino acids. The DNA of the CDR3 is TGCGCCAGCAGCACACAGAACTATGGCTACACCTTC. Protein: CASSTQNYGYTF.

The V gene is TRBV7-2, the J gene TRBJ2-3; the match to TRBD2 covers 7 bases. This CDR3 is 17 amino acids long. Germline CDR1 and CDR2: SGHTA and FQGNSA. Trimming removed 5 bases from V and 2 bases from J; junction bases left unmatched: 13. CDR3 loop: CASSLRLWRGTTDTQYF. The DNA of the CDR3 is TGTGCCAGCAGCCTCCGCCTTTGGCGGGGGACCACAGATACGCAGTATTTT.

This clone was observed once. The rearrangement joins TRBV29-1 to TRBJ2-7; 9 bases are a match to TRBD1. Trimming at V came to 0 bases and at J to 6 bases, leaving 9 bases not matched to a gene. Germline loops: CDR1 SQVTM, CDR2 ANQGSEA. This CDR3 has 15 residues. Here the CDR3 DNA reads TGCAGCGTTGAAGACTGGAGGACAGGGGCCTCCGAGCAGTACTTC. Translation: CSVEDWRTGASEQYF.

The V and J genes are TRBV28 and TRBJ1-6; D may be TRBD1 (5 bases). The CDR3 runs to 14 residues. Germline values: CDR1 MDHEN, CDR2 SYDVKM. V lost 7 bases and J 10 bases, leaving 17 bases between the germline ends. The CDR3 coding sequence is TGTGCCAGCATTCCCACTAGAGGGGTGTCACCCCTCCACTTT. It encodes CASIPTRGVSPLHF.

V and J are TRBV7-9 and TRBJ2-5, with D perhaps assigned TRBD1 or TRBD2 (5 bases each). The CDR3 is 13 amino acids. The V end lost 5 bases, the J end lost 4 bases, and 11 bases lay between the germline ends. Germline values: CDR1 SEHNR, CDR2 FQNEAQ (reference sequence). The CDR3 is CASSPLGGETQYF. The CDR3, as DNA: TGTGCCAGCAGCCCCCTTGGGGGAGAGACCCAGTACTTC.

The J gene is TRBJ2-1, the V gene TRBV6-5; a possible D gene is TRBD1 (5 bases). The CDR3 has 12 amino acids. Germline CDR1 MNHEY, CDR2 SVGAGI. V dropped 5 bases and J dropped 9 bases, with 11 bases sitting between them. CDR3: CASSLRVGEQFF. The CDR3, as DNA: TGTGCCAGCAGTCTCAGGGTAGGTGAGCAGTTCTTC.

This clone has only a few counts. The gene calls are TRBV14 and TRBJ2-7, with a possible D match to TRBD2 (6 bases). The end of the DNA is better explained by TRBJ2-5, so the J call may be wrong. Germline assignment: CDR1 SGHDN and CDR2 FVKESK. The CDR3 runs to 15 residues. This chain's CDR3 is CASSSRDSLVETQYF. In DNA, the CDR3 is TGTGCCAGCAGCTCCCGGGACTCCCTCGTTGAGACCCAGTACTTC.

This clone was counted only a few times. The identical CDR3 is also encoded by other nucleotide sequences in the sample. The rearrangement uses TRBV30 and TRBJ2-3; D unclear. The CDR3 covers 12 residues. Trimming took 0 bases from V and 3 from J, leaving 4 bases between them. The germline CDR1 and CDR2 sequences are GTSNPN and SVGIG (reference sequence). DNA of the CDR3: TGTGCCTGGAGTGTTGGGACAGATACGCAGTATTTT. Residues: CAWSVGTDTQYF.

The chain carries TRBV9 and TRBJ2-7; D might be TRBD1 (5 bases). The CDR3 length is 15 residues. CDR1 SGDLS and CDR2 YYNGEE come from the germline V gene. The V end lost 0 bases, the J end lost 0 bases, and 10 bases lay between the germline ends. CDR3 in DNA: TGTGCCAGCAGCGTAGGACAGACCCTCTCCTACGAGCAGTACTTC. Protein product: CASSVGQTLSYEQYF.

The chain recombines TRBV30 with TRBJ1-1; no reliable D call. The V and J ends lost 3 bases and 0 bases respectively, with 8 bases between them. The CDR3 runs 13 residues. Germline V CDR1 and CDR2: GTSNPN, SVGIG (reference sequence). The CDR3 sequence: CAWRATVNTEAFF. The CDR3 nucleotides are TGTGCCTGGAGAGCTACAGTGAACACTGAAGCTTTCTTT.

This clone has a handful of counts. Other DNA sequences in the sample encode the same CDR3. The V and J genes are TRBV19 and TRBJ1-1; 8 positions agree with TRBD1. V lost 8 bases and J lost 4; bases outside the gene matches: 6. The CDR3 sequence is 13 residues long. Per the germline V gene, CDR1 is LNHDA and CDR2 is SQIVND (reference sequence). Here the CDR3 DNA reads TGTGCCAGTTCACAGGGGGAAGGCACTGAAGCTTTCTTT. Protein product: CASSQGEGTEAFF. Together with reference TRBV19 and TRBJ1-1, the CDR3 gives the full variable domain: DGGITQSPKYLFRKEGQNVTLSCEQNLNHDAMYWYRQDPGQGLRLIYYSQIVNDFQKGDIAEGYSVSREKKESFPLTVTSAQKNPTAFYLCASSQGEGTEAFFGQGTRLTVV.

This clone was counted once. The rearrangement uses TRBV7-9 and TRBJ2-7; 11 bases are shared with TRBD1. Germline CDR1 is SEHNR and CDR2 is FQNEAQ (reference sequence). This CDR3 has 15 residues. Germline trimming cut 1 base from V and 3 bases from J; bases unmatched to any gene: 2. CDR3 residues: CASSLVGTGGYEQYF. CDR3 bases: TGTGCCAGCAGCTTAGTTGGGACAGGGGGCTACGAGCAGTACTTC.

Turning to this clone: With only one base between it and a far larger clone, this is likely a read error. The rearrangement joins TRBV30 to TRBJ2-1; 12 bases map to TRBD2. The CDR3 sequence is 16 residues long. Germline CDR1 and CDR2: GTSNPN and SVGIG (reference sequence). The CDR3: CAWCVLAGGSYNEQFF. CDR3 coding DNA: TGTGCCTGGTGTGTACTAGCGGGGGGCTCCTACAATGAGCAGTTCTTC.

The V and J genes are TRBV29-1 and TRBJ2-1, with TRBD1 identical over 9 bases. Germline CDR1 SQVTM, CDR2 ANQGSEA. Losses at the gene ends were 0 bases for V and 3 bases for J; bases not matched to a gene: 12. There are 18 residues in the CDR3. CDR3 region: CSVEDPIGRTGVYNEQFF. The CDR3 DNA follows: TGCAGCGTTGAAGATCCGATCGGCCGGACAGGGGTCTACAATGAGCAGTTCTTC.

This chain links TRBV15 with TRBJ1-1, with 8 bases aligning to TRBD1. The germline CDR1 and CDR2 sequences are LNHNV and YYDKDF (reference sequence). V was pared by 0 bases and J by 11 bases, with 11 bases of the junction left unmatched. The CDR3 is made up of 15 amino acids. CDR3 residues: CATSRERQGRGEAFF. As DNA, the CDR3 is TGTGCCACCAGCAGAGAACGACAGGGGAGGGGAGAGGCTTTCTTT.

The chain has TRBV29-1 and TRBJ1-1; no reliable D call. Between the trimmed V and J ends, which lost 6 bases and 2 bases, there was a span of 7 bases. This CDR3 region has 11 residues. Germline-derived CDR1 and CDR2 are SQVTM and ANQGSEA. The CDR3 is CSVTINTEAFF. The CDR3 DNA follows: TGCAGCGTCACCATAAACACTGAAGCTTTCTTT.

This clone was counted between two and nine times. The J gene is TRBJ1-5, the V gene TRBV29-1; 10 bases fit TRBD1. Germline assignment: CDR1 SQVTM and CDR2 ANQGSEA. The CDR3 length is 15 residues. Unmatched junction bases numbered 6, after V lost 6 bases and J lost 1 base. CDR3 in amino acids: CSVIPGQGSNQPQHF. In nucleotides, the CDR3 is TGCAGCGTAATTCCGGGACAGGGGAGCAATCAGCCCCAGCATTTT.

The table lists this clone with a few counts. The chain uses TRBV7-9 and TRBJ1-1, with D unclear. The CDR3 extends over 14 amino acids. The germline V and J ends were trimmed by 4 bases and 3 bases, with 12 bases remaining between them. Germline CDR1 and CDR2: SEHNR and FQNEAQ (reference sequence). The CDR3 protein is CASSYAGGDTEAFF. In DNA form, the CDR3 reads TGTGCCAGCAGCTACGCAGGTGGAGACACTGAAGCTTTCTTT.